This T cell receptor (beta chain) was sequenced during a study of cytomegalovirus exposure and HLA in healthy donors (dated by TCRdb to 2017 to 2019). With respect to the entire study: An earlier analysis of some 600 of the donors reported approximately 300 Gb of sequence data and 90 million to 120 million unique TCR beta sequences obtained from around 190 million T cells. Approximately 300 gigabases of sequencing data and approximately 91 million unique TCR sequences made up an early release that covered several hundred HLA-typed donors. Among the roughly 380 genotyped donors, around 81% belonged to the genetic ancestry cluster associated with self-reported Caucasian donors. The aim of the study was to test whether cataloging public T cell receptors could identify signatures of past pathogen exposure. The T cell repertoires of 666 subjects were profiled by immunosequencing and related to cytomegalovirus serostatus. In addition to the first cohort of hundreds of subjects, a separate validation cohort of 130 or so different subjects was used. The study combined high-throughput TCR immunosequencing, statistical association of individual TCRs with disease status, and machine learning to predict cytomegalovirus infection status. In a later analysis, previously published TCR beta repertoires from hundreds of donors were re-analyzed and high-resolution HLA genotyping was added so that TCR occurrence patterns could be studied. Rather than drawing on any new phenotypic data, the later analysis identified candidate immune exposures from TCR beta sequences and the way those sequences occurred across donors. An earlier analysis of 450 to 750 of the donors used high-throughput TCR beta sequencing to judge whether each TCR beta V gene segment behaved as functional or pseudogenic. Alongside the repertoire data, information on donor age, sex, ethnicity and CMV serostatus was compiled. Genome-wide SNP genotypes for about 60% of the roughly 670 donors were used in a later genetic analysis, which treated that subset as a discovery cohort. Every discovery cohort repertoire had been produced on one sequencing platform. HLA typing covered class I and class II loci at four-digit resolution. Typing coverage varied by locus: roughly 629-630 donors for A, B, C, DRB1 and DQB1; around 560 for DQA1; around 610 for DPA1; around 490 for DPB1. Roughly five DR-DQ haplotypes were handled as single units for association and clustering because linkage in the cohort was strong. Among 300 to 500 genotyped donors of the cohort, an average of about 240,000 unique TCR beta nucleotide sequences was sequenced per donor, of which 15% to 20% were non-productive.

As encoded in the germline V gene, CDR1 is SGHTA while CDR2 is FQGNSA. From its cysteine to its phenylalanine, the CDR3 spans 11 amino acids. Only the CDR3 portion is preserved as DNA: 33 bases, with reading frame beginning at the first base. A distance of 6 bases separates the germline ends of V and J, which lose 8 bases and 4 bases respectively. Results and caveats for the whole study, not just this receptor: The authors suggested that the approach could potentially be generalized to other disease states and immunological phenotypes. This cohort had only TCR beta chains sequenced, and the lack of alpha or paired-chain data limited which features could be detected. In a later genetic analysis, a missense DCLRE1C variant was associated with V-gene and J-gene trimming of TCR beta chains, and the association was replicated in an independent cohort. An earlier analysis of roughly 570 of the donors showed that most TCR beta V segments appeared in productive rearrangements either about 87% or about 30% of the time, which broadly matched IMGT annotations. Several of the top co-occurrence clusters appeared to be linked to parvovirus B19, influenza, CMV and Epstein-Barr virus, according to a later analysis. A further reported finding was that TCR beta sequences accurately predicted the HLA-A and HLA-B alleles for most subjects in the first cohort. Roughly uniform sequencing depth across donors was assumed in presence/absence analyses, although this assumption may not hold. A later analysis found that most CMV-associated TCR beta chains appeared HLA-restricted, with HLA associations seemingly driven largely by CMV exposure. A cluster of highly shared sequence variants was judged likely to be a technical artifact of the sequencing pipeline. Compared with equally common non-associated chains, HLA-associated TCR beta chains in a later analysis were more clonally expanded and had lower generation probabilities. For the cohort, immune exposure information was limited to CMV serostatus. A few of the identified cytomegalovirus-associated TCR beta chains were confirmed in vitro to be specific for cytomegalovirus antigens. According to a later analysis, TCR association rates differed among HLA loci, with DRB1 alleles showing the most associated TCRs and HLA-C alleles showing the fewest. Strong co-occurrence of HLA alleles, especially DR and DQ, made assigning TCR associations to individual alleles difficult. Compared with the 666-donor mean, donors in an Asian-associated ancestry cluster had fewer N-insertions in productive TCRs, according to a later genetic analysis. Linkage disequilibrium might explain the correlated functional status among segregating V segments, but an unknown experimental factor could not be excluded. The classifier was reported to diagnose cytomegalovirus status with high specificity and sensitivity in both the original and validation cohorts. Because counts were too low, roughly 18 rarely observed V segments, including chromosome 9 orphons, were left out of the earlier analysis of several hundred of the donors. Some IMGT-functional V segments, including TRBV6-2 and TRBV6-3, could not be distinguished by the 87-base-pair reads and were therefore excluded. Most TCR sequences were observed very rarely across donors, whereas some public TCRs were present in many individuals. HLA typing was unavailable for some donors at each locus, so association tests used only the typed subset. A later analysis associated about 18,000 TCR beta sequences with specific HLA alleles at a false discovery rate of 0.05. The study listed approximately 150 TCR beta chains as associated with cytomegalovirus.

The cohort consisted of more than 650 healthy bone marrow donors. Cohort members were all nominally healthy when sampled, although unrecorded immune exposures were likely present. The donor tested CMV seropositive and was one of the 289 seropositive cohort members. A peripheral blood sample was collected from each donor, and TCR beta sequencing was performed on peripheral blood mononuclear cells. Genomic DNA was extracted from the blood cell samples with the Qiagen DNeasy Blood Extraction Kit. Remarks on this clone: There is no known antigen for this receptor. No base-level quality is on record; no much larger clone is a single base apart. Other DNA sequences in this specimen translate into the identical CDR3.

The library was generated by the immunoSEQ multiplex PCR assay. For the multiplex PCR, a mixture combining 60 forward primers for TCR Vbeta segments and 13 reverse primers for TCR Jbeta segments was used. The CDR3 region of rearranged TCR beta genes was amplified from genomic DNA with a multiplex PCR assay. On the Illumina HiSeq System, the amplified TCR beta libraries were sequenced as 87-base-pair reads. The original methods were these. In a later analysis, tens of millions of unique TCR beta chains were counted across the roughly 670 repertoires, and roughly 11 million of these chains were shared by at least two donors. To remove PCR and sequencing errors, raw reads were error-corrected and collapsed into unique sequences using a nearest-neighbor algorithm that merged closely related sequences. V, D and J gene segments were assigned by aligning CDR3 sequences to IMGT reference sequences. For a sequence to be retained, a match of at least six nucleotides to both a V gene segment and a J gene segment was required. Rearrangements were classified as productive when the CDR3 lacked stop codons and remained in frame with V and J, and all other rearrangements were classified as non-productive. CDR3 was defined by IMGT convention, running from the second conserved V-encoded cysteine to the conserved J-encoded phenylalanine. The earlier analysis of more than 450 of the donors excluded sequences that lacked an unambiguous match to a single V gene segment. In an earlier analysis of several hundred of the donors, V segments were called functional above 56.7% productive rearrangements and were called segregating when the between-donor standard deviation exceeded 5%. To diagnose cytomegalovirus status from the catalog of TCR beta chain sequences, a statistical classification framework was built. A later analysis assigned V and J genes by comparing TCR nucleotide sequences with IMGT/GENE-DB human TR gene sequences. A later analysis assigned CDR3 sequences and most-parsimonious VDJ recombination scenarios with the TCRdist pipeline. In a later analysis, every TCR beta chain was defined by the combination of its CDR3 amino acid sequence and its V-gene family, and reads without a unique V-gene family were dropped. A later analysis removed 600 or so highly shared, low-generation-probability nucleotide sequences to deal with suspected cross-contamination and a sequencing artifact. For each public chain, a later analysis derived a clonal expansion index from normalized ranks of inferred template counts within each repertoire. A later analysis computed generation probabilities with a VDJ recombination model fitted to out-of-frame rearrangements, and checked the results against IGoR. In a later analysis, TCR-TCR, TCR-HLA and TCR-CMV co-occurrence was scored with hypergeometric tests, and a repertoire-size bias correction was applied to TCR pairs. In a later analysis, false discovery rates were estimated by permuting HLA or CMV assignments 20 times. In a later analysis, co-occurring TCRs were grouped using DBSCAN, and TCRdist sequence similarity was added for clustering within HLA-allele-positive subsets. Repertoires with fewer than 30,000 or more than 120,000 public chains, plus five repertoires with anomalous nucleotide sharing, were excluded from co-occurrence clustering. The table was pulled from immuneACCESS by TCRdb, which kept in-frame rearrangements only. Such tables lose some clones; where checked, under half of the loss comes from unresolved V genes, and the rest has no known cause. V, J and clone size derive from that table, while D and trimming were established from the DNA sequence. The sample table shows roughly 140,000 clones, and about 80% are seen once. The ten largest clones represent about 6.8% of the sample.

The specimen sequenced was PBMCs. The sequence joins TRBV7-2 to TRBJ2-1, with no confident D gene call. This receptor was identified in a middle-aged woman in good health and CMV-seropositive. CDR3 region: CASSPYNEQFF. The DNA reads as follows: TGTGCCAGCTCCCCTTACAATGAGCAGTTCTTC.